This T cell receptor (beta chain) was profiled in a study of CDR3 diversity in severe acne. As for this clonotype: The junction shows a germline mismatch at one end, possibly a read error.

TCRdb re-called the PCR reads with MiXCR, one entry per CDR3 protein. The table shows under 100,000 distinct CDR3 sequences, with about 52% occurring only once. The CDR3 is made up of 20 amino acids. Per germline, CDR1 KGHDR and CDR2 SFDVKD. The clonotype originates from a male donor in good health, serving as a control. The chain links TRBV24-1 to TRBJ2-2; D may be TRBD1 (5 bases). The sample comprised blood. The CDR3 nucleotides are TGTGCCAGCAGTACCGAGAGAGCAGGGTTTATCAACTCCGTTACCGGGGAGCTGTTTTTT. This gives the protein CASSTERAGFINSVTGELFF.